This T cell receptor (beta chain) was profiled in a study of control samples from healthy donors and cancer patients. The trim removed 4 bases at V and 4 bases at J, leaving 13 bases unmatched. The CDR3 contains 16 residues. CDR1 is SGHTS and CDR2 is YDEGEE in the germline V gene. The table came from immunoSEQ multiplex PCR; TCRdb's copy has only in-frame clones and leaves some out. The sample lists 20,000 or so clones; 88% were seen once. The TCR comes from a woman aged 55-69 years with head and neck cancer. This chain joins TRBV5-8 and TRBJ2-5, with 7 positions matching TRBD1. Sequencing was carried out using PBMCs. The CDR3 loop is CASSLGQGSGGETQYF. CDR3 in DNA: TGTGCCAGCAGCCTAGGACAAGGGTCAGGGGGAGAGACCCAGTACTTC.